This T cell receptor beta chain is drawn from a study of CD8 T cells in ankylosing spondylitis. Whole-study findings and limits: Roughly 8 highly homologous variants made up a TCR beta motif, and this motif appeared characteristic of ankylosing spondylitis blood. Earlier reports found some motif variants in synovial fluid and blood in reactive arthritis. Researchers reportedly found disease-linked clones significantly enriched in matched ankylosing spondylitis synovial fluid.

This clonotype has just a few counts. Antigen specificity is unknown. Quantitative 5'-RACE with molecular barcodes produced the TCR beta libraries. TCRdb re-analysed the 5' RACE reads in MiXCR, keeping a single row per CDR3 protein. The sample has more than 100,000 distinct CDR3 sequences; about a sixth are singletons. V lost 5 bases to trimming and J lost 3 bases, with 17 bases between them. This CDR3 spans 15 amino acids. Germline V gene data show CDR1 as MDHEN and CDR2 as SYDVKM. The V call is TRBV28, the J call TRBJ2-7, with D unclear. Material: blood, either unsorted or a sorted T cell fraction (not recorded which). The TCR was taken from a male donor with ankylosing spondylitis. CDR3 nucleotide sequence: TGTGCCAGCAGTAAGACGGACCTTGTAAACTACGAGCAGTACTTC. Protein sequence: CASSKTDLVNYEQYF.